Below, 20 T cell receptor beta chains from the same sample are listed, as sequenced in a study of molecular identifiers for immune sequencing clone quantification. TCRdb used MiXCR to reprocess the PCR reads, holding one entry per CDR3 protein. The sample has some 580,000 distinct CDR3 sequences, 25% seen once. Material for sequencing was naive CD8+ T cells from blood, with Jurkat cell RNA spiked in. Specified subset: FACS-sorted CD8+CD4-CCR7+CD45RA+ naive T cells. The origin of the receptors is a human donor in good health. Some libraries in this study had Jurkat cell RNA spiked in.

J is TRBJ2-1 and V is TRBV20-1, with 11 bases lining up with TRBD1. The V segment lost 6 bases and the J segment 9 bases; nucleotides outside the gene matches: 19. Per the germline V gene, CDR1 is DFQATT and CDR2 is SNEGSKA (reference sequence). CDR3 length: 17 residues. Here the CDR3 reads CSAPDRGQTYWDGEQFF. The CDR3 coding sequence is TGCAGTGCGCCGGACAGGGGGCAGACATATTGGGACGGTGAGCAGTTCTTC.

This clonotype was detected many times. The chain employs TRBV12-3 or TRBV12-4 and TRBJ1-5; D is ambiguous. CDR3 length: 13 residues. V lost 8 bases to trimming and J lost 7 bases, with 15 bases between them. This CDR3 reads CASQHGSFQPQHF. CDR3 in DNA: TGTGCCAGCCAGCATGGTAGTTTCCAGCCCCAGCATTTT.

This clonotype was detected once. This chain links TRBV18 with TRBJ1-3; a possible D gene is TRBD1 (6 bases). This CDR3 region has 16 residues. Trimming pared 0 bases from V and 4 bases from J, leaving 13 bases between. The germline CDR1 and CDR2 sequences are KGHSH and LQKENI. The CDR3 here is CASSPPTGSLGNTIYF. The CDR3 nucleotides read TGTGCCAGCTCACCACCGACAGGATCCCTCGGAAACACCATATATTTT.

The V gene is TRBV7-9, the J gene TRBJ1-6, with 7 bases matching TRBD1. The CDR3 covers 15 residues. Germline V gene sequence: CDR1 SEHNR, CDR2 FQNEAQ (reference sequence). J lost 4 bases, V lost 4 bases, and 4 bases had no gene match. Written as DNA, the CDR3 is TGTGCCAGCAGCTCGGGACAGCCGTATAATTCACCCCTCCACTTT. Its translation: CASSSGQPYNSPLHF.

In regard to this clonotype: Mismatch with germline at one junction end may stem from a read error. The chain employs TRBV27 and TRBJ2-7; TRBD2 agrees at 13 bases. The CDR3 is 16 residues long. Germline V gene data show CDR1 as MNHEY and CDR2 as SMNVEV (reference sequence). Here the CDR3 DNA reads TGTGCCAACAGTTTGACAACTAGCGGGAGGGCCTCCGAGCAGTACTTC. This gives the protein CANSLTTSGRASEQYF.

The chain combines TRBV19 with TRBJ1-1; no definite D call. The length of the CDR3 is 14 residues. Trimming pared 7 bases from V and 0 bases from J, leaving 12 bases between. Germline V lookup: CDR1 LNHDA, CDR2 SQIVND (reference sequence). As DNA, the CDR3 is TGTGCCAGTATGATAGCTCCGATGAACACTGAAGCTTTCTTT. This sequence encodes CASMIAPMNTEAFF.

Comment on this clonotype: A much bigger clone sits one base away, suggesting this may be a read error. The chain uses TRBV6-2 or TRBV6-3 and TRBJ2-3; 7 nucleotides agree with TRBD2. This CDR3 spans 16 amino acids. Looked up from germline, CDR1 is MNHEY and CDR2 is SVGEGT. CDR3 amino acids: CGSSSGGGGATDTQYF. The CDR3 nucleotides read TGTGGCAGCAGTTCTGGCGGCGGGGGAGCCACAGATACGCAGTATTTT.

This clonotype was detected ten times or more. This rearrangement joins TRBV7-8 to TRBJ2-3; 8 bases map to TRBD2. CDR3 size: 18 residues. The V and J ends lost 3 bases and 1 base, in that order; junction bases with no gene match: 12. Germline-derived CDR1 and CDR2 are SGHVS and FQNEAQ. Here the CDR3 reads CASSFSGPGLGGTDTQYF. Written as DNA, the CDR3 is TGTGCCAGCAGCTTTTCAGGACCGGGACTAGGGGGCACAGATACGCAGTATTTT.

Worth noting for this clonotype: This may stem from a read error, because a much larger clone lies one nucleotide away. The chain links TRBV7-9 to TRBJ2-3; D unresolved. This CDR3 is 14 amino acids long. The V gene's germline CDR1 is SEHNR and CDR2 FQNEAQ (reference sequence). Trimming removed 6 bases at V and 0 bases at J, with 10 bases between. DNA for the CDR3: TGTGCCAGCAGGCCCTGGTTTAGCACAGATACGCAGTATTTT. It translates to CASRPWFSTDTQYF.

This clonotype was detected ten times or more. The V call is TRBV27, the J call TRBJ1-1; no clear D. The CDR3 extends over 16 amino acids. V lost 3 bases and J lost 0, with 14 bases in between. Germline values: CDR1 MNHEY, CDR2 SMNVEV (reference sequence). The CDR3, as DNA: TGTGCCAGCAGTTTTTCCCTCTCCCTGATGAACACTGAAGCTTTCTTT. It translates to CASSFSLSLMNTEAFF.

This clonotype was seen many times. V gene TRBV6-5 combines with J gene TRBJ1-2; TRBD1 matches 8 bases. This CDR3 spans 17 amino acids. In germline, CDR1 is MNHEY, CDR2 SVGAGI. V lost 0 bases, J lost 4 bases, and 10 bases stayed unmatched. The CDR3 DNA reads TGTGCCAGCAGTTACTCTTTAAGAGGACAGGGTACCTATGGCTACACCTTC. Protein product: CASSYSLRGQGTYGYTF.

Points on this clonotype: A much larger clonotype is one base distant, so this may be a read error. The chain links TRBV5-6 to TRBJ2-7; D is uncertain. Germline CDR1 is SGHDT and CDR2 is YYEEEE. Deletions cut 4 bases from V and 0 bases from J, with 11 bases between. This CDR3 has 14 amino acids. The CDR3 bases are TGTGCCAGCAGCAACCGGGCCACCTCCTACGAGCAGTACTTC. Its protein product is CASSNRATSYEQYF. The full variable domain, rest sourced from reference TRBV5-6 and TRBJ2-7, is DAGVTQSPTHLIKTRGQQVTLRCSPKSGHDTVSWYQQALGQGPQFIFQYYEEEERQRGNFPDRFSGHQFPNYSSELNVNALLLGDSALYLCASSNRATSYEQYFGPGTRLTVT.

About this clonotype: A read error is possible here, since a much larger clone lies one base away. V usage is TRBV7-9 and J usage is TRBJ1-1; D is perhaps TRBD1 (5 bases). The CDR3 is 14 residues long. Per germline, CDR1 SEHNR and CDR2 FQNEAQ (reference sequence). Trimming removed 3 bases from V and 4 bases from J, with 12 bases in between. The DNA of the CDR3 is TGTGCCAGCAGCTTGTCGACAGCAAGCACTGAAGCTTTCTTT. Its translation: CASSLSTASTEAFF.

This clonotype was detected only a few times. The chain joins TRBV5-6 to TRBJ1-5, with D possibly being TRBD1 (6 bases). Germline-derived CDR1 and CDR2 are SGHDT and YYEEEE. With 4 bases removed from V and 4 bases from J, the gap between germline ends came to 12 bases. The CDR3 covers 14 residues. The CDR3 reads CASSIPQGNQPQHF. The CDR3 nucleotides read TGTGCCAGCAGCATACCACAGGGAAATCAGCCCCAGCATTTT.

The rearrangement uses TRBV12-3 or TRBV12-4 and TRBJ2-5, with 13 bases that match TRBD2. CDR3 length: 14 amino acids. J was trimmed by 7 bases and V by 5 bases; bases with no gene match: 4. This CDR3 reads CASSGTSGKVTQYF. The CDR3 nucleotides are TGTGCCAGCAGTGGGACTAGCGGGAAAGTGACCCAGTACTTC.

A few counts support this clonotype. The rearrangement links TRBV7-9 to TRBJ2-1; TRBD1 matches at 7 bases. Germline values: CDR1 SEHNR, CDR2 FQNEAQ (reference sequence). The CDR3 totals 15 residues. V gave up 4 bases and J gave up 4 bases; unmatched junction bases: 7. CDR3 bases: TGTGCCAGCAGCTCCCCGGGACAGCCGTACAATGAGCAGTTCTTC. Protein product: CASSSPGQPYNEQFF.

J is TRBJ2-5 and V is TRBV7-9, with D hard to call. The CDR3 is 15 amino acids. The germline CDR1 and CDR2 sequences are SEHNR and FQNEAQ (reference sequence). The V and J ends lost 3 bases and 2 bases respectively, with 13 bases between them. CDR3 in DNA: TGTGCCAGCAGCTTCATAGACGGAGTACAAGAGACCCAGTACTTC. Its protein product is CASSFIDGVQETQYF. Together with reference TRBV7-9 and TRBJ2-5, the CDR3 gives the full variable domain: DTGVSQNPRHKITKRGQNVTFRCDPISEHNRLYWYRQTLGQGPEFLTYFQNEAQLEKSRLLSDRFSAERPKGSFSTLEIQRTEQGDSAMYLCASSFIDGVQETQYFGPGTRLLVL.

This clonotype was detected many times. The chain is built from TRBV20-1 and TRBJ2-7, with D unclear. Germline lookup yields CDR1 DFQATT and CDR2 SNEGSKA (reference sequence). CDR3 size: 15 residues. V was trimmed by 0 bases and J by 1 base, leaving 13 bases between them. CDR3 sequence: CSARDFRIGSYEQYF. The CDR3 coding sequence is TGCAGTGCTAGAGATTTCAGGATCGGGTCCTACGAGCAGTACTTC.

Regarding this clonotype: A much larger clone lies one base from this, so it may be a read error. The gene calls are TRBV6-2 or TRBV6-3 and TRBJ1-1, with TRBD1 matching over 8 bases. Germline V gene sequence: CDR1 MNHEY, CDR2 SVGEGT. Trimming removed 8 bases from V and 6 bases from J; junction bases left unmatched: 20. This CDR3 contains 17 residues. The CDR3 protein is CASGNPSRGRMDAEAFF. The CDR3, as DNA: TGTGCCAGCGGGAACCCTAGCAGGGGGCGGATGGACGCTGAAGCTTTCTTT.

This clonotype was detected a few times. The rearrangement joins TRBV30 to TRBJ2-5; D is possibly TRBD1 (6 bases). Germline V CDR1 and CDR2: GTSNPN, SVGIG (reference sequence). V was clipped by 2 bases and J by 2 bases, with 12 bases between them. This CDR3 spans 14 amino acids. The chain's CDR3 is CAWSQGQGQETQYF. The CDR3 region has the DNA TGTGCCTGGAGTCAGGGCCAGGGGCAAGAGACCCAGTACTTC.